This TCR beta chain was recovered during a study of CD4 T cells in relation to SARS-CoV-2 and coronaviruses. Only in-frame clones appear in the TCRdb table, and some are missing; sequencing was by immunoSEQ multiplex PCR. Of 12,000 or so clones in the sample, 69% were seen once. The unexposed donors gave CD4+ T cells in about 2010-2019, prior to COVID-19. The cells were cultured for 10 days before CD4+ T cells were isolated. Study results and limitations: Crossreactivity was assessed only for spike protein, not other viral proteins.

Sample share makes this clone medium-sized. Antigen: not known. The germline CDR1 and CDR2 sequences are LGHNA and YNFKEQ. This CDR3 is built from 14 residues. With 0 bases removed from V and 6 bases from J, the gap between germline ends came to 9 bases. This TCR came from a human donor in good health. The V gene is TRBV4-2, the J gene TRBJ1-5; TRBD1 is a possible D gene (5 bases). The sample was CD4+ T cells from PBMCs, cultured in vitro. The DNA of the CDR3 is TGTGCCAGCAGCCAAGAGGAAGGGACTCAGCCCCAGCATTTT. Amino acids: CASSQEEGTQPQHF.